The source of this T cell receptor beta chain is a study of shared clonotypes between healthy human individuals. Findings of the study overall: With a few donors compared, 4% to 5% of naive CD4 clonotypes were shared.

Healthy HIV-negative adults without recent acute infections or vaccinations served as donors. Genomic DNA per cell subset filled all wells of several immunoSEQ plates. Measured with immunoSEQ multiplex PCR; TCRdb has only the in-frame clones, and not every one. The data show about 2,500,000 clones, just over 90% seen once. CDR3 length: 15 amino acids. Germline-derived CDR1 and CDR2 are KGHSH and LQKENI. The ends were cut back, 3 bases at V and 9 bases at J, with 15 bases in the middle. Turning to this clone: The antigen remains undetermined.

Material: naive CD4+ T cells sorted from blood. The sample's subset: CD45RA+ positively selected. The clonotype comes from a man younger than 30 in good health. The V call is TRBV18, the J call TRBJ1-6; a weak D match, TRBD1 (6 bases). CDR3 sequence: CASSPSDSSVSPLHF. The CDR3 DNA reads TGTGCCAGCTCACCGTCGGACAGTTCGGTTTCACCCCTCCACTTT.